In its sample, the clone carrying this TCR beta chain was seen a few times. The data are from a study of T cell repertoires in cytomegalovirus infection. The CDR3 runs 14 residues. Germline V lookup: CDR1 WSHSY, CDR2 SAAADI. The ends lost 6 bases at V and 7 bases at J; junction bases unmatched: 8. TCRdb used MiXCR to reprocess the reads, holding one entry per CDR3 protein. Of around 450,000 distinct CDR3 sequences listed, roughly 30% were seen once; the top ten hold roughly 15%. Sequencing used PBMCs. This chain joins TRBV10-2 and TRBJ2-7, with 11 nucleotides matching TRBD2. This clonotype was sampled from a human donor in good health (CMV status not recorded). Some clones in this sample may be carry-over from other donors' samples. Here the CDR3 DNA reads TGCGCCAGCAGAGGGACTAGCGGCCCGGGGGAGCAGTACTTC. Translated: CASRGTSGPGEQYF.